These T cell receptor beta chains were read from a single sample in a study of blood T cell repertoires in COVID-19. Assay used: immunoSEQ multiplex PCR; TCRdb lists only in-frame clones, some missing. This sample carries about 140,000 clones, almost 90% of them seen once, and the ten largest clones take 1.5%. The sample taken for sequencing was peripheral blood. All receptors derive from a woman in her sixties or seventies with acute or convalescent COVID-19. CDR3s include the opening cysteine and the closing phenylalanine or tryptophan.

>TRBV19|13|TRBJ1-1
CASRVDRRTEAFF
>TRBV29-1|13|TRBJ1-2
CSVDPPANYGYTF
>TRBV10-3|17|TRBJ1-2
CAISVRIPGQLSYGYTF
>TRBV5-1|14|TRBJ2-1
CASSFGGENNEQFF
>TRBV10-3|14|TRBJ2-2
CATKPGLNTGELFF
>TRBV5-4|14|TRBJ2-3
CASSSRQGGDTQYF
>TRBV24-1|14|TRBJ2-1
CATGGFVSYNEQFF
>TRBV28|11|TRBJ2-7
CASSYIHEQYF
>TRBV19|17|TRBJ2-1
CASSIGWRGPSYNEQFF
>TRBV4-3|13|TRBJ1-4
CASSQGQGGKLFF
>TRBV5-4|16|TRBJ1-6
CASSLDKDRVNSPLHF